Sequencing of this TCR beta chain was carried out in a study of regulatory T cells in long-lasting Graves disease. Documented time point: newly diagnosed GD, antithyroid drugs for less than 3 months. PBMC-extracted RNA yielded the TCR library. iRepertoire HTBI primers and Arm-PCR of CDR3 regions built TCR beta libraries. TCRdb itself ran the multiplex PCR reads through MiXCR, one entry per CDR3 protein. The sample records 620,000 or so distinct CDR3 sequences, less than 20% being singletons. This clonotype has at least ten counts. Germline CDR1 is LNHDA and CDR2 is SQIVND (reference sequence). V lost 6 bases to trimming and J lost 4 bases, with 19 bases between them. The CDR3 covers 16 residues. These same records also appear under a second study, on T cells in Graves' hyperthyroidism and ophthalmopathy. That paper notes: Most thyroid clonotypes expanded above 0.001 were also detected in blood.

The chain couples TRBV19 to TRBJ2-1, with D unclear. The source is a woman under 40 with Graves disease. The specimen was peripheral blood mononuclear cells (PBMCs), collected at new diagnosis, from a patient treated with antithyroid drugs. This CDR3 is CASRRTIGSTYNEQFF. The CDR3 nucleotides are TGTGCCAGTAGGCGCACTATTGGTTCGACGTACAATGAGCAGTTCTTC.